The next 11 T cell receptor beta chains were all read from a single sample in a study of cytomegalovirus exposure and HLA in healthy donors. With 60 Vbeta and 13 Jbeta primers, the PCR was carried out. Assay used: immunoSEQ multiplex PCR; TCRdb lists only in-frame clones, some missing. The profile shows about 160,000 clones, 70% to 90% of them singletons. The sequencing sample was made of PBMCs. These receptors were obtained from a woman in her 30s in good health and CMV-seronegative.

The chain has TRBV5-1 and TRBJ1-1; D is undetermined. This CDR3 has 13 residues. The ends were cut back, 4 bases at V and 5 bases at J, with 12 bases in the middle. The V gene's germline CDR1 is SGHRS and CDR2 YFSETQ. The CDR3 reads CASSQSGRTEAFF. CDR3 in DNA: TGCGCCAGCAGCCAGAGCGGGAGAACTGAAGCTTTCTTT. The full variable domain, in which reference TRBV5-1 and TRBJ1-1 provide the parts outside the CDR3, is KAGVTQTPRYLIKTRGQQVTLSCSPISGHRSVSWYQQTPGQGLQFLFEYFSETQRNKGNFPGRFSGRQFSNSRSEMNVSTLELGDSALYLCASSQSGRTEAFFGQGTRLTVV.

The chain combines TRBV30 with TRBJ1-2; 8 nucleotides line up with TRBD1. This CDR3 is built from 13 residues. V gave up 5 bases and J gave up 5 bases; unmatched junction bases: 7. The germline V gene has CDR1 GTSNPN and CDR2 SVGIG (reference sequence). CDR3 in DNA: TGTGCCTGGGATAACAGGGGGGCTTATGGCTACACCTTC. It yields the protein CAWDNRGAYGYTF.

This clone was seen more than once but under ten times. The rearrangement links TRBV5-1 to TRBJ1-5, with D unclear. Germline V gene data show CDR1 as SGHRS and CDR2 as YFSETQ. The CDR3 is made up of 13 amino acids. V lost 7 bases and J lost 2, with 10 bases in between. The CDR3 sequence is CASPSNCNQPQHF. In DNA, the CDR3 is TGCGCCAGCCCTTCTAATTGCAATCAGCCCCAGCATTTT.

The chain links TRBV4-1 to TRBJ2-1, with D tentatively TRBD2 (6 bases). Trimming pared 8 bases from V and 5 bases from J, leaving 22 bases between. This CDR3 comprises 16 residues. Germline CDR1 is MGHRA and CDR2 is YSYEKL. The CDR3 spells CASRPMAGSAHNEQFF. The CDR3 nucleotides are TGCGCCAGCCGGCCTATGGCGGGATCCGCCCACAATGAGCAGTTCTTC.

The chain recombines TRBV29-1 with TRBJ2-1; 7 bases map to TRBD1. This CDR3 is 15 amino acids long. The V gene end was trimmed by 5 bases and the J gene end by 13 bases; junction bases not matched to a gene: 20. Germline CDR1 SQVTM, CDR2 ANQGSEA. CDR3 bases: TGCAGCGTTTCCCTAGACAGGGAAATTTATAGGGCCCAGTTCTTC. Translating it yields CSVSLDREIYRAQFF.

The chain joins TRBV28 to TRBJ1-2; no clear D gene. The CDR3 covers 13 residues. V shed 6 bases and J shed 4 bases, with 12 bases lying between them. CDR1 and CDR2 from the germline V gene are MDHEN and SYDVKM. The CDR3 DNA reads TGTGCCAGCAGCCCCCCGTCCAGCTATGGCTACACCTTC. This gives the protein CASSPPSSYGYTF.

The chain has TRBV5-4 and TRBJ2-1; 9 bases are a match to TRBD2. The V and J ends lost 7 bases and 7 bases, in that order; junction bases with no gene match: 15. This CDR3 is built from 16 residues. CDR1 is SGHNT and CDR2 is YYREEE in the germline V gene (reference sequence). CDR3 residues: CASLGGVSSGINEQFF. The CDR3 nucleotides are TGTGCCAGCTTAGGGGGTGTATCTAGCGGGATAAATGAGCAGTTCTTC.

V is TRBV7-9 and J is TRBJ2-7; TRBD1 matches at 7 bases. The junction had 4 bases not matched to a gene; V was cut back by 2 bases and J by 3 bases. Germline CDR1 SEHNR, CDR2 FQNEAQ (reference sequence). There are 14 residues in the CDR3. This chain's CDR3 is CASSLNSGGYEQYF. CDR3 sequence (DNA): TGTGCCAGCAGCTTAAACTCAGGGGGCTACGAGCAGTACTTC.

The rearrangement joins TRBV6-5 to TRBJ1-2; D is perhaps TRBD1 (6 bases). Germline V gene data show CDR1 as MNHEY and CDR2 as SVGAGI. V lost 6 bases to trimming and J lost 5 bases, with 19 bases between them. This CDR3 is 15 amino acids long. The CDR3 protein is CASSGTRGAHYGYTF. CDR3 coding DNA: TGTGCCAGCAGCGGTACACGGGGGGCGCATTATGGCTACACCTTC.

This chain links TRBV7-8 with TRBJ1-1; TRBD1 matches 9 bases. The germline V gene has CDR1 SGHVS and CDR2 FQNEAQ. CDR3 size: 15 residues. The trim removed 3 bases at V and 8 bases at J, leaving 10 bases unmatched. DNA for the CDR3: TGTGCCAGCAGCTTGCTACAGGGGGCCGCCCGAGAAGCTTTCTTT. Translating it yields CASSLLQGAAREAFF.

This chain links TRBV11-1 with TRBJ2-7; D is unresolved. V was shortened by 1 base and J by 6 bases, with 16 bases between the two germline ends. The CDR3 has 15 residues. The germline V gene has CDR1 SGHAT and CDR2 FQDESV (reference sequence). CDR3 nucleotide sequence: TGTGCCAGCAGCTTAGGACGGGTCATGGGTCCCGAGCAGTACTTC. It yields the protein CASSLGRVMGPEQYF.